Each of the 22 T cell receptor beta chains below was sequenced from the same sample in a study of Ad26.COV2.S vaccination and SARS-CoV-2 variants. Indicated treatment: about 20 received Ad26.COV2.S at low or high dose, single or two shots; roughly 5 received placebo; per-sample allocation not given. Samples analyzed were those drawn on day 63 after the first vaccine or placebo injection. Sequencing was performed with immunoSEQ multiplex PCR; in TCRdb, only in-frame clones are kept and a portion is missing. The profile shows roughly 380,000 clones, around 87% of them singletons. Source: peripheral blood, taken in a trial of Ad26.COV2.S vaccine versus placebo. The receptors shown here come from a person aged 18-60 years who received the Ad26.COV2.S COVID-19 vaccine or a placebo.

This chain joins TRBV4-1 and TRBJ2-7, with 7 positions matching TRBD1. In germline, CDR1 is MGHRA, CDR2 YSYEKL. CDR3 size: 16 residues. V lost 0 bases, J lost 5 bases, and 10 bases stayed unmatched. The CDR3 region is CASSQDKGGYSDEQYF. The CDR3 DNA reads TGCGCCAGCAGCCAAGATAAAGGGGGCTATAGTGACGAGCAGTACTTC.

The CDR3: CASSLGRGGVDNEQFF. In DNA, the CDR3 is TGTGCCAGCAGCTTGGGACGCGGGGGGGTTGACAATGAGCAGTTCTTC. The chain recombines TRBV5-4 with TRBJ2-1, with 9 bases matching TRBD2. In germline, CDR1 is SGHNT, CDR2 YYREEE (reference sequence). With V trimmed by 0 bases and J by 5 bases, 6 bases remained unmatched. The CDR3 runs to 16 residues. Filled out from reference TRBV5-4 and TRBJ2-1, the complete variable domain reads ETGVTQSPTHLIKTRGQQVTLRCSSQSGHNTVSWYQQALGQGPQFIFQYYREEENGRGNFPPRFSGLQFPNYSSELNVNALELDDSALYLCASSLGRGGVDNEQFFGPGTRLTVL.

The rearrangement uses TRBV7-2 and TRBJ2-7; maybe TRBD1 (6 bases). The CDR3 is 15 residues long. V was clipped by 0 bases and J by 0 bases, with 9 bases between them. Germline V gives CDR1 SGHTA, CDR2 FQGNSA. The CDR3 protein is CASSLAWGPSYEQYF. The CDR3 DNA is TGTGCCAGCAGCTTAGCGTGGGGGCCCTCCTACGAGCAGTACTTC.

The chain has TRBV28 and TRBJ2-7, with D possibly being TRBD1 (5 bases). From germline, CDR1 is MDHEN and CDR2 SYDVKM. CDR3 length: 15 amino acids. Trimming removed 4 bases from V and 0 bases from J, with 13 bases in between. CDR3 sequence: CASSSPYRSSYEQYF. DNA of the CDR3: TGTGCCAGCAGTTCCCCTTACAGGAGCTCCTACGAGCAGTACTTC.

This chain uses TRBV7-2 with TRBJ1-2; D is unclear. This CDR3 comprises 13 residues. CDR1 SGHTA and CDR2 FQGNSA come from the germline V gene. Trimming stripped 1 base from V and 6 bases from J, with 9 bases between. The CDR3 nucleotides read TGTGCCAGCAGCTTAGGGATTCCTAATGGCTACACCTTC. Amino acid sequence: CASSLGIPNGYTF. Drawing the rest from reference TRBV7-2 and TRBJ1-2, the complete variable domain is GAGVSQSPSNKVTEKGKDVELRCDPISGHTALYWYRQSLGQGLEFLIYFQGNSAPDKSGLPSDRFSAERTGGSVSTLTIQRTQQEDSAVYLCASSLGIPNGYTFGSGTRLTVV.

CDR3 protein: CASLFTGTAEQYF. CDR3 DNA: TGTGCCAGCTTATTCACTGGGACAGCCGAGCAGTACTTC. The chain combines TRBV5-8 with TRBJ2-7, with 7 positions matching TRBD1. With V trimmed by 7 bases and J by 6 bases, 10 bases remained unmatched. Germline values: CDR1 SGHTS, CDR2 YDEGEE. The CDR3 sequence is 13 residues long.

The CDR3 DNA reads as TGCGCCAGCAGCTTGGCGCCAGGTCTCTCCGGGGAGCTGTTTTTT. As protein: CASSLAPGLSGELFF. The chain couples TRBV5-1 to TRBJ2-2; D is uncertain. The V and J ends lost 0 bases and 6 bases respectively, with 12 bases between them. Germline CDR1 reads SGHRS; CDR2 reads YFSETQ. The CDR3 runs to 15 residues.

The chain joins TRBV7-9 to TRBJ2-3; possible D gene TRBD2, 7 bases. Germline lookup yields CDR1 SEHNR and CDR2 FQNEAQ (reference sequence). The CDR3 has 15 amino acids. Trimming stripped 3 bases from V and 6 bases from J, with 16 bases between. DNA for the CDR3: TGTGCCAGCAGCTTTCGGGGGGCCTCTCAGGATACGCAGTATTTT. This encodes CASSFRGASQDTQYF.

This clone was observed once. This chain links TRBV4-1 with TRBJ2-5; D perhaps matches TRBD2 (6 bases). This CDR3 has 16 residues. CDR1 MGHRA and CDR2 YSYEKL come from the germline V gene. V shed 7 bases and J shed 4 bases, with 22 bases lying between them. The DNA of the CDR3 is TGCGCCAGCACCCTCAGTCTAGGGACTCGCATAGAGACCCAGTACTTC. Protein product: CASTLSLGTRIETQYF.

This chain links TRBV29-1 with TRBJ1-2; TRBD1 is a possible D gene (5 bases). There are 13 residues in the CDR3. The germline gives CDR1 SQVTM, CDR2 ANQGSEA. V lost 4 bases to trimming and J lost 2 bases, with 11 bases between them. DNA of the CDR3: TGCAGCGTTGGAGGGCAGGGAAACTATGGCTACACCTTC. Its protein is CSVGGQGNYGYTF.

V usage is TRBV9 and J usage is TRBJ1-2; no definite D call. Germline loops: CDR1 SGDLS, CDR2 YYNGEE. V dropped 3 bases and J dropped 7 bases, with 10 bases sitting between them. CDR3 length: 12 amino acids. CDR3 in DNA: TGTGCCAGCAGCGAATCGGCAACTGGCTACACCTTC. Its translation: CASSESATGYTF.

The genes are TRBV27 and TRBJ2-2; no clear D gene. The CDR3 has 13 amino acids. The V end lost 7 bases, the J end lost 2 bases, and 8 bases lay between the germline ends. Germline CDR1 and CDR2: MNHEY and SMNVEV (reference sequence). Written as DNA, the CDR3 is TGTGCCAGCACCGGGCCCAACACCGGGGAGCTGTTTTTT. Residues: CASTGPNTGELFF.

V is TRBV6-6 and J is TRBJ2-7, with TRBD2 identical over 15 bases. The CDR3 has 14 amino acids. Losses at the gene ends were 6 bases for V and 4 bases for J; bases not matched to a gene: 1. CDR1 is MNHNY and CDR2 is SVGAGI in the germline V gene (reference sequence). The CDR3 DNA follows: TGTGCCAGCAGGGGGACTAGCGGGGGGTACGAGCAGTACTTC. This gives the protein CASRGTSGGYEQYF.

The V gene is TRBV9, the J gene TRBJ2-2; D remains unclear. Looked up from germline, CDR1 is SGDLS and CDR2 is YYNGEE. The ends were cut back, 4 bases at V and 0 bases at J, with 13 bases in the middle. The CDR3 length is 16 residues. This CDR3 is CASSPDGYSNTGELFF. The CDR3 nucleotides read TGTGCCAGCAGCCCCGATGGATATTCGAACACCGGGGAGCTGTTTTTT.

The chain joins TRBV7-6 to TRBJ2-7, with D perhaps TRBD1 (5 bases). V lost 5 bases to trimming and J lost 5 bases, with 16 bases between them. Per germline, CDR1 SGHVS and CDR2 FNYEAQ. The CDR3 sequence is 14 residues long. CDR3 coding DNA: TGTGCCAGCAGCCCCCGGAAGGGGTCCAACGAGCAGTACTTC. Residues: CASSPRKGSNEQYF.

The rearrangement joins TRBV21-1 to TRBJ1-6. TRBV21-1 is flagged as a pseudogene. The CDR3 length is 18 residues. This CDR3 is CASSKARRRRRGSPPLHF. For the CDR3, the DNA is TGTGCCAGCAGCAAAGCGCGCCGGAGAAGGCGGGGAAGTCCACCCCTCCACTTT.

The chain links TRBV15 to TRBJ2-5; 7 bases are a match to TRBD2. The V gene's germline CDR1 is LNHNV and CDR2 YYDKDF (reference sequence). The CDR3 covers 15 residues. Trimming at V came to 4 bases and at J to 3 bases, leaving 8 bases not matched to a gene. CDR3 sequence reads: CATSKPGTKEETQYF. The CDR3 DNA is TGTGCCACCAGCAAGCCCGGGACTAAGGAAGAGACCCAGTACTTC.

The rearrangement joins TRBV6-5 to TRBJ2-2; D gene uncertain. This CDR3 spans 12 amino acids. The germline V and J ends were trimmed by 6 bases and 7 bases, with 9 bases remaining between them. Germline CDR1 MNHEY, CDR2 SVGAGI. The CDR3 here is CASSKPRGELFF. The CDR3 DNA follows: TGTGCCAGCAGCAAACCCCGCGGGGAGCTGTTTTTT.

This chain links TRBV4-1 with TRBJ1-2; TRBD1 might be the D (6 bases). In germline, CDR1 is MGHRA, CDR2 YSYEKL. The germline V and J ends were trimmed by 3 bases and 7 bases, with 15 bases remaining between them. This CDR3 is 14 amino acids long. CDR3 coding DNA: TGCGCCAGCAGCCAGGTTCCAGGGGTGGGTGGCTACACCTTC. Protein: CASSQVPGVGGYTF.

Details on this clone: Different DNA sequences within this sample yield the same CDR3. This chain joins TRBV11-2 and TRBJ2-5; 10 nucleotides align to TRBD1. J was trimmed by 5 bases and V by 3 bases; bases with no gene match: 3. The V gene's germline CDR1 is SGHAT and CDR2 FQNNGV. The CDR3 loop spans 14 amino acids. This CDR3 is CASSLGQGRETQYF. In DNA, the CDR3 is TGTGCCAGCAGCTTGGGACAGGGGAGGGAGACCCAGTACTTC.

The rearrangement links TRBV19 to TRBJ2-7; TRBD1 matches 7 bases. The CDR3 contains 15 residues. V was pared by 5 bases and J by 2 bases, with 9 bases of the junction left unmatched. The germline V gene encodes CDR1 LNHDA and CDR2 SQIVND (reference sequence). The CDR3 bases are TGTGCCAGTAGTCCCGCGACAGGGAACCCCTACGAGCAGTACTTC. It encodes CASSPATGNPYEQYF.

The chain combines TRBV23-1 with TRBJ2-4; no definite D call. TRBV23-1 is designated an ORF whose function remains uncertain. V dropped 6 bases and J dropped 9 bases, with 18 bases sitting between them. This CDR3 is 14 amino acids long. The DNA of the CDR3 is TGCGCCAGCAGCCAAGGTATCAGGTTGGCCATTCAGTACTTC. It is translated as CASSQGIRLAIQYF.